This is a list of T cell receptor beta chains from one sample in a study of T cell repertoires in ileal Crohn's disease. The table came from immunoSEQ multiplex PCR; TCRdb's copy has only in-frame clones and leaves some out. The repertoire holds 6,000 to 8,000 clones, with about 91% as singletons. Sequencing used ileal tissue. Receptors were obtained from an adult with Crohn's disease. Both conserved end residues are part of each CDR3. A D gene is named only where the DNA matches it firmly. Not all rows give a size; the values are once, few, many and, for expanded clones, a class.

J | length | size | D | V | CDR3 | DNA
TRBJ1-2 | 12 | once | NA | TRBV12-5 | CASGLGLYGYTF | TGTGCTAGTGGTTTGGGACTCTATGGCTACACCTTC
TRBJ1-6 | 15 | NA | NA | TRBV7-8 | CASSILTGFNSPLHF | TGTGCCAGCAGCATTCTAACAGGGTTTAATTCACCCCTCCACTTT
TRBJ1-1 | 15 | NA | TRBD1 | TRBV5-4 | CASSLGAGGYTEAFF | TGTGCCAGCAGCTTGGGGGCAGGGGGTTATACTGAAGCTTTCTTT
TRBJ2-1 | 13 | once | TRBD2 | TRBV2 | CANRRQAGDEQFF | TGTGCCAACAGACGGCAAGCGGGAGATGAGCAGTTCTTC
TRBJ2-5 | 12 | NA | NA | TRBV5-1 | CASSPYQETQYF | TGCGCCAGCAGTCCGTACCAAGAGACCCAGTACTTC
TRBJ2-1 | 14 | few | TRBD1 | TRBV5-1 | CASTGQYALNEQFF | TGCGCCAGCACGGGACAGTACGCGCTCAATGAGCAGTTCTTC
TRBJ2-7 | 13 | NA | NA | TRBV2 | CASSGETGYEQYF | TGTGCCAGCAGTGGAGAAACAGGGTACGAGCAGTACTTC
TRBJ2-7 | 16 | NA | TRBD2 | TRBV5-1 | CASSLGSSGGGYEQYF | TGCGCCAGCAGCTTGGGTTCTAGCGGGGGGGGTTACGAGCAGTACTTC
TRBJ2-4 | 16 | NA | TRBD2 | TRBV29-1 | CSVRGLAGLAKNIQYF | TGCAGCGTTAGGGGACTAGCGGGTCTAGCCAAAAACATTCAGTACTTC
TRBJ2-7 | 16 | NA | NA | TRBV7-9 | CASRPSTGEGSYEQYF | TGTGCCAGCAGACCTTCGACAGGGGAGGGCTCCTACGAGCAGTACTTC
TRBJ2-7 | 13 | NA | NA | TRBV19 | CASRNRYTYEQYF | TGTGCCAGTAGGAACCGTTACACCTACGAGCAGTACTTC